These 23 T cell receptor beta chains came from one sample sequenced in a study of blood T cell repertoires in COVID-19. Libraries were prepared by immunoSEQ multiplex PCR; TCRdb keeps only in-frame clonotypes and omits some of them. The table has approximately 150,000 clones, about 86% seen once. The sample taken for sequencing was peripheral blood. The receptors shown here come from a woman aged 55-69 years with acute or convalescent COVID-19.

V and J are TRBV6-5 and TRBJ1-5; D call uncertain. Germline V gene lookup returns CDR1 MNHEY and CDR2 SVGAGI. This CDR3 spans 12 amino acids. V lost 8 bases, J lost 8 bases, and 13 bases lay in between. In DNA form, the CDR3 reads TGTGCCAGCGGGAGTCGAGCGGAGCCCCAGCATTTT. This gives the protein CASGSRAEPQHF.

CDR3 sequence (DNA): TGTGCCAGCAGCCACCTGGGGGGGTCCTACAATGAGCAGTTCTTC. Translating gives CASSHLGGSYNEQFF. The J gene is TRBJ2-1, the V gene TRBV14, with TRBD2 matching over 7 bases. The V and J ends lost 3 bases and 1 base, in that order; junction bases with no gene match: 3. The CDR3 sequence is 15 residues long. The germline V gene has CDR1 SGHDN and CDR2 FVKESK.

The rearrangement uses TRBV5-5 and TRBJ1-4; 11 bases align to TRBD1. Losses at the gene ends were 4 bases for V and 6 bases for J; bases not matched to a gene: 8. Germline V gene data show CDR1 as SGHKS and CDR2 as YYEKEE (reference sequence). CDR3 length: 16 residues. The CDR3 DNA reads as TGTGCCAGCAGCCATTCGGGGACAGGGGGGTATGAAAAACTGTTTTTT. Translation: CASSHSGTGGYEKLFF.

Here the CDR3 reads CASNRGLEEKLFF. In nucleotides, the CDR3 is TGTGCCAGCAACAGGGGGCTAGAAGAAAAACTGTTTTTT. The chain links TRBV18 to TRBJ1-4; 9 bases are a match to TRBD1. CDR1 and CDR2 from the germline V gene are KGHSH and LQKENI. V was clipped by 8 bases and J by 8 bases; unmatched bases: 6. The CDR3 contains 13 residues.

The chain has TRBV7-9 and TRBJ2-7; 7 bases line up with TRBD2. Germline assignment: CDR1 SEHNR and CDR2 FQNEAQ (reference sequence). V gave up 0 bases and J gave up 4 bases; unmatched junction bases: 3. This CDR3 is 14 amino acids long. CDR3 DNA: TGTGCCAGCAGCTTAGCTGGACTAGGGTACGAGCAGTACTTC. As protein: CASSLAGLGYEQYF.

Here the CDR3 DNA reads TGTGCCTGGAGTGTATCCCTACCCCGACAAGAGACCCAGTACTTC. As protein: CAWSVSLPRQETQYF. This rearrangement joins TRBV30 to TRBJ2-5, with D hard to call. CDR3 length: 15 amino acids. Germline CDR1 is GTSNPN and CDR2 is SVGIG (reference sequence). V was clipped by 0 bases and J by 2 bases, with 13 bases between them.

The chain couples TRBV5-4 to TRBJ1-1; a weak D match, TRBD1 (6 bases). The CDR3 runs to 15 residues. Germline V gene lookup returns CDR1 SGHNT and CDR2 YYREEE (reference sequence). V gave up 7 bases and J gave up 2 bases, with 18 bases separating them. The CDR3 nucleotides read TGTGCCAGCTTTCCCCCGACGGGACAAAACACTGAAGCTTTCTTT. It translates to CASFPPTGQNTEAFF.

The chain recombines TRBV12-2 with TRBJ1-5; TRBD1, the table's D call, was not compared with the DNA. TRBV12-2 is flagged as a pseudogene. CDR3 size: 23 residues. In DNA, the CDR3 is TGTGCAAGTCGCCCTTCTCAATTTTCTTTTCTCCACAGGTTTAACTATAGCAATCAGCCCCAGCATTTT. This codes for CASRPSQFSFLHRFNYSNQPQHF.

The chain combines TRBV27 with TRBJ2-4; tentative D call: TRBD1 (5 bases). V lost 2 bases and J lost 0, with 11 bases in between. Germline loops: CDR1 MNHEY, CDR2 SMNVEV (reference sequence). The CDR3 is made up of 16 amino acids. Written as DNA, the CDR3 is TGTGCCAGCAGTTTAGGACATCCAGTAGCCAAAAACATTCAGTACTTC. Protein sequence: CASSLGHPVAKNIQYF.

J is TRBJ2-3 and V is TRBV14; tentative D call: TRBD2 (6 bases). Germline lookup yields CDR1 SGHDN and CDR2 FVKESK. The CDR3 runs 15 residues. V was clipped by 3 bases and J by 2 bases, with 12 bases between them. CDR3 sequence: CASSHIRGFTDTQYF. CDR3 in DNA: TGTGCCAGCAGCCATATCCGGGGGTTCACAGATACGCAGTATTTT.

The V call is TRBV6-5, the J call TRBJ1-2, with TRBD1 identical over 8 bases. This CDR3 comprises 13 residues. The germline V gene has CDR1 MNHEY and CDR2 SVGAGI. The V gene end was trimmed by 6 bases and the J gene end by 5 bases; junction bases not matched to a gene: 5. CDR3 in DNA: TGTGCCAGCAGAGGGACAGGCTTTTATGGCTACACCTTC. Its translation: CASRGTGFYGYTF.

This clone was seen once. The identical CDR3 is also encoded by other nucleotide sequences in the sample. The CDR3 protein is CASSLSGGAIDTQYF. In DNA, the CDR3 is TGTGCCAGCAGCTTAAGCGGGGGGGCAATAGATACGCAGTATTTT. The rearrangement joins TRBV7-3 to TRBJ2-3, with 9 bases matching TRBD2. The CDR3 length is 15 residues. Germline V gene sequence: CDR1 SGHTA, CDR2 FQGTGA. V was clipped by 1 base and J by 5 bases; unmatched bases: 4.

The chain is built from TRBV28 and TRBJ2-3; 8 bases are a match to TRBD2. The CDR3 has 18 amino acids. Germline V gene sequence: CDR1 MDHEN, CDR2 SYDVKM. The ends lost 2 bases at V and 0 bases at J; junction bases unmatched: 10. The CDR3 sequence: CASSLRTTGRASTDTQYF. The CDR3 bases are TGTGCCAGCAGTTTAAGAACTACCGGGAGGGCTAGCACAGATACGCAGTATTTT.

A single count supports this clone. The CDR3 protein is CASSQSQGRHEAFF. The CDR3 DNA follows: TGCGCCAGCAGTCAATCGCAGGGGCGTCATGAAGCTTTCTTT. This sequence joins TRBV23-1 and TRBJ1-1; D perhaps matches TRBD1 (6 bases). TRBV23-1 qualifies as an ORF whose function is uncertain. The V end lost 0 bases, the J end lost 7 bases, and 12 bases lay between the germline ends. This CDR3 is built from 14 residues.

V usage is TRBV7-6 and J usage is TRBJ1-5, with 9 bases matching TRBD1. Germline CDR1 SGHVS, CDR2 FNYEAQ. Unmatched junction bases numbered 3, after V lost 5 bases and J lost 7 bases. CDR3 length: 13 amino acids. The CDR3 nucleotides read TGTGCCAGCAGCGGTACAGGGGGCCAGCCCCAGCATTTT. Amino acids: CASSGTGGQPQHF.

The rearrangement joins TRBV24-1 to TRBJ2-2; 7 bases fit TRBD2. This CDR3 contains 14 residues. With V trimmed by 9 bases and J by 5 bases, 8 bases remained unmatched. From germline, CDR1 is KGHDR and CDR2 SFDVKD. The CDR3 reads CATGTSDRTGELFF. CDR3 in DNA: TGTGCCACCGGAACTAGCGATCGAACCGGGGAGCTGTTTTTT.

The chain carries TRBV5-1 and TRBJ2-1; no firm D call. Germline V gene lookup returns CDR1 SGHRS and CDR2 YFSETQ. V lost 0 bases to trimming and J lost 8 bases, with 6 bases between them. The CDR3 loop spans 12 amino acids. The CDR3 sequence is CASSLAVDEQFF. The DNA for the CDR3 is TGCGCCAGCAGCTTGGCGGTGGATGAGCAGTTCTTC. Using reference TRBV5-1 and TRBJ2-1 for the parts outside the CDR3, the full variable domain is KAGVTQTPRYLIKTRGQQVTLSCSPISGHRSVSWYQQTPGQGLQFLFEYFSETQRNKGNFPGRFSGRQFSNSRSEMNVSTLELGDSALYLCASSLAVDEQFFGPGTRLTVL.

This chain connects TRBV2 to TRBJ2-2; 10 bases agree with TRBD1. The CDR3 loop spans 14 amino acids. After removal of 3 bases from V and 7 bases from J, the junction contained 2 bases not matched to a gene. Germline CDR1 reads SNHLY; CDR2 reads FYNNEI. As DNA, the CDR3 is TGTGCCAGCAGTGAGGGACAGGGGATCGGGGAGCTGTTTTTT. The encoded protein is CASSEGQGIGELFF.

The chain couples TRBV3-1 (or the pseudogene TRBV3-2) to TRBJ2-7; 8 nucleotides agree with TRBD2. The CDR3 length is 12 residues. The V gene end was trimmed by 5 bases and the J gene end by 6 bases; junction bases not matched to a gene: 3. Germline CDR1 is LGHDT and CDR2 is YNNKEL (reference sequence). The CDR3 DNA follows: TGTGCCAGCAGCTATGGACTAGCCGAGCAGTACTTC. Residues: CASSYGLAEQYF.

The chain is built from TRBV28 and TRBJ2-5; a possible D gene is TRBD2 (7 bases). Trimming removed 4 bases from V and 5 bases from J, with 20 bases in between. Germline values: CDR1 MDHEN, CDR2 SYDVKM. The CDR3 extends over 16 amino acids. The CDR3 sequence: CASSSGRGILAETQYF. The CDR3 DNA sequence: TGTGCCAGCAGTTCGGGGAGGGGGATATTGGCGGAGACCCAGTACTTC.

The V call is TRBV5-1, the J call TRBJ1-4; no firm D call. With 0 bases removed from V and 0 bases from J, the gap between germline ends came to 6 bases. This CDR3 spans 15 amino acids. Germline lookup yields CDR1 SGHRS and CDR2 YFSETQ. CDR3 protein: CASSLDISTNEKLFF. The CDR3 coding sequence is TGCGCCAGCAGCTTGGACATTTCAACTAATGAAAAACTGTTTTTT.

The chain is built from TRBV14 and TRBJ1-4; D is unclear. The CDR3 loop spans 16 amino acids. Germline V gene sequence: CDR1 SGHDN, CDR2 FVKESK. Trimming stripped 0 bases from V and 5 bases from J, with 13 bases between. Here the CDR3 DNA reads TGTGCCAGCAGCCAAGACAGAGGGCTAATCAATGAAAAACTGTTTTTT. Protein sequence: CASSQDRGLINEKLFF. The complete variable domain, with remaining parts taken from reference TRBV14 and TRBJ1-4, reads EAGVTQFPSHSVIEKGQTVTLRCDPISGHDNLYWYRRVMGKEIKFLLHFVKESKQDESGMPNNRFLAERTGGTYSTLKVQPAELEDSGVYFCASSQDRGLINEKLFFGSGTQLSVL.

This clone appeared once. The V gene is TRBV2, the J gene TRBJ2-3; D is ambiguous. The V end was cut by 7 bases, the J end by 10 bases, with 15 bases between. Germline V CDR1 and CDR2: SNHLY, FYNNEI. The length of the CDR3 is 12 residues. The CDR3 bases are TGTGCCAGCAAAACCAACCGAGGCCCGCAGTATTTT. Translated, it gives CASKTNRGPQYF.